The 8 T cell receptor beta chains in this list originate from one sample, sequenced in a study of shared clonotypes between healthy human individuals. The protocol was immunoSEQ multiplex PCR, while the TCRdb copy is restricted to in-frame clones and leaves out a portion. Of some 2,000,000 clones listed, 90% to 95% are singletons. The sequencing input was naive CD4+ T cells sorted from blood. Stated subset: CD45RA+ positively selected. The receptor source for this set is a man younger than 35 in good health.

On this clone itself: The same CDR3 also results from other DNA sequences found in this sample. The gene calls are TRBV27 and TRBJ1-2; D is unresolved. V lost 2 bases to trimming and J lost 8 bases, with 12 bases between them. This CDR3 is 13 amino acids long. The germline V gene has CDR1 MNHEY and CDR2 SMNVEV (reference sequence). CDR3 nucleotides: TGTGCCAGCAGTTTAGATCGATTCGGGGGCTACACCTTC. Translated, it gives CASSLDRFGGYTF.

With regard to this clone: Relative to the germline gene, one junction end is altered; a read error may explain this. The genes are TRBV6-5 and TRBJ2-1; tentatively, D is TRBD1 or TRBD2 (5 bases each). The CDR3 extends over 13 amino acids. The germline CDR1 and CDR2 sequences are MNHEY and SVGAGI. CDR3 sequence (DNA): TGTGCCAGCCGTTACGAGGGGTACAATGAGCAGTTCTTC. This sequence encodes CASRYEGYNEQFF.

The genes are TRBV11-2 and TRBJ2-2; weak D call: TRBD1 (6 bases). The CDR3 contains 14 residues. Germline assignment: CDR1 SGHAT and CDR2 FQNNGV. V lost 5 bases, J lost 5 bases, and 12 bases lay in between. The CDR3 spells CASSQTRGTGELFF. In nucleotides, the CDR3 is TGTGCCAGCAGCCAGACAAGGGGGACCGGGGAGCTGTTTTTT. The entire variable domain, with the rest obtained from reference TRBV11-2 and TRBJ2-2, is as follows: EAGVAQSPRYKIIEKRQSVAFWCNPISGHATLYWYQQILGQGPKLLIQFQNNGVVDDSQLPKDRFSAERLKGVDSTLKIQPAKLEDSAVYLCASSQTRGTGELFFGEGSRLTVL.

The rearrangement links TRBV7-9 to TRBJ2-3, with a possible D match to TRBD2 (5 bases). Per the germline V gene, CDR1 is SEHNR and CDR2 is FQNEAQ (reference sequence). V was pared by 1 base and J by 2 bases, with 13 bases between. The CDR3 is 16 amino acids. The CDR3 protein is CASSLGLGEITDTQYF. The CDR3 DNA is TGTGCCAGCAGCTTAGGCCTCGGGGAGATCACAGATACGCAGTATTTT.

In DNA, the CDR3 is TGCTCAGCGTCCCAGATGATGGTTGTGAACACTGAAGCTTTCTTT. Translating it yields CSASQMMVVNTEAFF. The chain is built from TRBV29-1 and TRBJ1-1; D call uncertain. The CDR3 sequence is 15 residues long. The germline gives CDR1 SQVTM, CDR2 ANQGSEA.

The chain couples TRBV5-4 to TRBJ2-7; 10 bases agree with TRBD1. Germline CDR1 reads SGHNT; CDR2 reads YYREEE (reference sequence). This CDR3 has 15 amino acids. With V trimmed by 3 bases and J by 0 bases, 3 bases remained unmatched. CDR3 nucleotides: TGTGCCAGCAGCTGGACAGGGGGGAGCTCCTACGAGCAGTACTTC. It specifies CASSWTGGSSYEQYF.

The rearrangement uses TRBV21-1 and TRBJ1-2. TRBV21-1 is annotated as a pseudogene. This CDR3 comprises 16 residues. The CDR3 DNA reads TGTGCCAGCAGCCCCCCACACGGGGAGATGAGAAGTGGCTACACCTTC. This translates into CASSPPHGEMRSGYTF.

This clone was recorded only once. Within the sample, other DNA sequences also encode this same CDR3. The chain joins TRBV7-2 to TRBJ1-5; TRBD1 aligns across 8 bases. Per the germline V gene, CDR1 is SGHTA and CDR2 is FQGNSA. V shed 3 bases and J 0 bases; nucleotides not matched to a gene: 1. This CDR3 is built from 15 residues. CDR3 coding DNA: TGTGCCAGCAGCTTTGGGACAGGTAGCAATCAGCCCCAGCATTTT. Its translation: CASSFGTGSNQPQHF.